The source of this T cell receptor (beta chain) is a study of blood T cell repertoires in COVID-19. The repertoire was sequenced with immunoSEQ multiplex PCR; TCRdb's copy has only in-frame clones and lacks some. The table records about 140,000 clones, around 84% of them present only once. The germline gives CDR1 SNHLY, CDR2 FYNNEI. Unmatched junction bases numbered 7, after V lost 7 bases and J lost 7 bases. This CDR3 region has 15 residues. The V call is TRBV2, the J call TRBJ2-1; 13 bases are a match to TRBD2. The sequenced sample was peripheral blood. This TCR was sampled from a human donor in a cohort sampled during active COVID-19. CDR3 bases: TGTGCCAGCAAACTAGCGGGAGGGCCGAATAATGAGCAGTTCTTC. Protein: CASKLAGGPNNEQFF.